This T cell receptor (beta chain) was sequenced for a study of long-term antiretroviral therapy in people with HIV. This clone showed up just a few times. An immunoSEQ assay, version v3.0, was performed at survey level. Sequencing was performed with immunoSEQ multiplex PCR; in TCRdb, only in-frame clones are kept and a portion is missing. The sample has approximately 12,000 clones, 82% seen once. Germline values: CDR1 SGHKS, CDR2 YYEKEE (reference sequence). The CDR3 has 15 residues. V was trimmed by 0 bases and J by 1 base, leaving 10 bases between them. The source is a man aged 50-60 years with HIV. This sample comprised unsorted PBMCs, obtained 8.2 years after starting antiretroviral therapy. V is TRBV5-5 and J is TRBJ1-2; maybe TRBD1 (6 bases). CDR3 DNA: TGTGCCAGCAGCTTGGCGGGACACAGTAACTATGGCTACACCTTC. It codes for CASSLAGHSNYGYTF.